The entry that follows covers one T cell receptor (beta chain) sequence. The sample belongs to a study of control samples from healthy donors and cancer patients. V was cut by 5 bases and J by 6 bases, with 10 bases left in between. The CDR3 totals 12 residues. CDR1 is SEHNR and CDR2 is FQNEAQ in the germline V gene (reference sequence). Sequenced by immunoSEQ multiplex PCR; TCRdb stores in-frame clones only, minus some. The table records about 160,000 clones, about 94% of them present only once. This sequence was found in a woman aged 40 to 50 in good health. The chain joins TRBV7-9 to TRBJ1-2; D is ambiguous. The sample was blood. For the CDR3, the DNA is TGTGCCAGCAGCCCTTCCGGGGATGGCTACACCTTC. Translation gives CASSPSGDGYTF.